A single sample is the source of the 24 T cell receptor beta chains below, sequenced in a study of a mutant IDH1 vaccine in newly diagnosed glioma. Their cognate antigens are unknown. Regarding time point: week 35, safety follow-up. Every vaccine dose comprised 300 ug of mutant IDH1 20-mer peptide plus topical imiquimod. Assay: immunoSEQ multiplex PCR; the TCRdb copy retains only in-frame clones and omits some. The table has some 48,000 clones, 76% seen once. Sequencing used PBMCs, obtained from a glioma patient whose treatment included an IDH1 peptide vaccine. Receptor source: a man between 35 and 55 years old with glioma.

This clone was observed a handful of times. This sequence joins TRBV19 and TRBJ2-4, with 9 positions matching TRBD1. Unmatched junction bases numbered 10, after V lost 5 bases and J lost 8 bases. This CDR3 is 15 amino acids long. Germline V gives CDR1 LNHDA, CDR2 SQIVND (reference sequence). CDR3 nucleotide sequence: TGTGCCAGTAGTCCAGGGGACAGGGTGGATGACATTCAGTACTTC. Translated, it gives CASSPGDRVDDIQYF.

Relative to its sample, this clone is medium-sized (0.01 to 0.1%). V usage is TRBV2 and J usage is TRBJ2-6; tentatively, D is TRBD2 (5 bases). Trimming cost V 10 bases and J 1 base, with 11 bases left between them. This CDR3 is 14 amino acids long. Germline CDR1 and CDR2: SNHLY and FYNNEI. CDR3 in amino acids: CANTRVSGANVLTF. The DNA for the CDR3 is TGTGCCAACACGAGGGTATCTGGGGCCAACGTCCTGACTTTC.

This chain links TRBV21-1 with TRBJ2-1. TRBV21-1 is noted as a pseudogene. This CDR3 spans 11 amino acids. Here the CDR3 reads CASSKGNEQFF. CDR3 DNA: TGTGCCAGCAGCAAGGGCAATGAGCAGTTCTTC.

The chain couples TRBV2 to TRBJ2-1; D is possibly TRBD1 (5 bases). Trimming took 6 bases from V and 6 from J, leaving 12 bases between them. The V gene's germline CDR1 is SNHLY and CDR2 FYNNEI. The CDR3 spans 13 residues. DNA of the CDR3: TGTGCCAGCAGCAGTTGGACATTCAATGAGCAGTTCTTC. This sequence encodes CASSSWTFNEQFF.

The chain couples TRBV27 to TRBJ1-2; D unresolved. The CDR3 extends over 13 amino acids. The germline V gene encodes CDR1 MNHEY and CDR2 SMNVEV (reference sequence). V dropped 3 bases and J dropped 7 bases, with 12 bases sitting between them. This CDR3 reads CASSLRAGGGYTF. CDR3 DNA sequence: TGTGCCAGCAGTTTGAGGGCAGGAGGTGGCTACACCTTC.

In its sample, this clone was seen once. This chain joins TRBV6-1 and TRBJ1-5; a weak D match, TRBD1 (6 bases). Germline CDR1 and CDR2: MNHNS and SASEGT. Between the trimmed V and J ends, which lost 1 base and 9 bases, there was a span of 28 bases. CDR3 length: 19 residues. The CDR3 sequence is CASSEVLSGAGDIIWPQHF. The CDR3 coding sequence is TGTGCCAGCAGTGAAGTCCTTTCAGGGGCCGGCGACATCATCTGGCCCCAGCATTTT.

V gene TRBV30 combines with J gene TRBJ1-2; D perhaps matches TRBD1 (5 bases). Per the germline V gene, CDR1 is GTSNPN and CDR2 is SVGIG (reference sequence). This CDR3 spans 12 amino acids. The V gene lost 4 bases and the J gene lost 4 bases, with 10 bases spanning the gap. CDR3 amino acids: CAWTEGSYGYTF. The CDR3 DNA follows: TGTGCCTGGACCGAGGGGAGCTATGGCTACACCTTC.

The chain couples TRBV5-1 to TRBJ2-7; TRBD2 aligns across 9 bases. The CDR3 contains 18 residues. CDR1 and CDR2 (germline): SGHRS, YFSETQ. V lost 0 bases, J lost 7 bases, and 17 bases stayed unmatched. The chain's CDR3 is CASSLEGLGLAGLGEQYV. CDR3 sequence (DNA): TGCGCCAGCAGCTTGGAGGGTTTGGGGCTAGCGGGATTAGGGGAGCAGTACGTC.

The V and J genes are TRBV7-9 and TRBJ2-1, with 9 nucleotides matching TRBD2. V shed 6 bases, J shed 4 bases, and the junction held 13 bases outside the gene matches. Germline V CDR1 and CDR2: SEHNR, FQNEAQ (reference sequence). CDR3 size: 17 residues. CDR3 sequence: CASRPTSGPTSYNEQFF. DNA for the CDR3: TGTGCCAGCAGACCCACTAGCGGGCCCACCTCATACAATGAGCAGTTCTTC. The variable domain in full, with the rest retrieved from reference TRBV7-9 and TRBJ2-1, is DTGVSQNPRHKITKRGQNVTFRCDPISEHNRLYWYRQTLGQGPEFLTYFQNEAQLEKSRLLSDRFSAERPKGSFSTLEIQRTEQGDSAMYLCASRPTSGPTSYNEQFFGPGTRLTVL.

The table lists this clone with a few counts. The V gene is TRBV7-2, the J gene TRBJ1-3; tentatively, D is TRBD1 (5 bases). Trimming stripped 5 bases from V and 0 bases from J, with 14 bases between. This CDR3 has 16 residues. CDR1 is SGHTA, CDR2 FQGNSA, per germline. The CDR3 here is CASSLQGLSSGNTIYF. The CDR3 region has the DNA TGTGCCAGCAGCCTTCAGGGATTAAGCTCTGGAAACACCATATATTTT.

The rearrangement joins TRBV7-2 to TRBJ1-1, with 7 bases lining up with TRBD1. The length of the CDR3 is 15 residues. V was pared by 4 bases and J by 1 base, with 6 bases of the junction left unmatched. The germline gives CDR1 SGHTA, CDR2 FQGNSA. The CDR3 DNA reads as TGTGCCAGCAGCTCACAGGGGTTCGGGAACACTGAAGCTTTCTTT. Translating it yields CASSSQGFGNTEAFF.

This clone was recorded a few times. V and J are TRBV11-2 and TRBJ2-1; the D gene is possibly TRBD2 (5 bases). This CDR3 contains 14 residues. V lost 0 bases, J lost 7 bases, and 10 bases lay in between. Germline CDR1 and CDR2: SGHAT and FQNNGV. The CDR3 spells CASSLEMRGNEQFF. The CDR3 nucleotides are TGTGCCAGCAGCTTAGAAATGAGAGGGAATGAGCAGTTCTTC.

This rearrangement joins TRBV1 to TRBJ1-5; no DNA check was done on the table's D call, TRBD1. TRBV1 is given as a pseudogene. The CDR3 runs to 16 residues. CDR3 loop: CTSSHRTGISNQPQHF. In nucleotides, the CDR3 is TGCACCAGCAGCCATAGGACAGGGATCAGCAATCAGCCCCAGCATTTT.

J is TRBJ2-2 and V is TRBV18; 7 bases match TRBD1. CDR3 length equals 16 residues. J gave up 0 bases and V 6 bases, and 7 bases lay outside the gene matches. Looked up from germline, CDR1 is KGHSH and CDR2 is LQKENI. This chain's CDR3 is CASSLSGTANTGELFF. The CDR3 DNA follows: TGTGCCAGCTCTCTATCCGGGACAGCGAACACCGGGGAGCTGTTTTTT.

This clone was seen a single time. The chain joins TRBV7-2 to TRBJ2-7, with no clear D. Per the germline V gene, CDR1 is SGHTA and CDR2 is FQGNSA. CDR3 length: 15 amino acids. Trimming took off 1 base at V and 6 bases at J, with 16 bases between the two ends. The CDR3 here is CASSLGLSREVEQYF. The CDR3 region has the DNA TGTGCCAGCAGCTTAGGTTTATCTAGAGAAGTCGAGCAGTACTTC.

This clone is deemed medium-sized. This sequence joins TRBV19 and TRBJ1-1; no definite D call. The CDR3 length is 11 residues. The germline CDR1 and CDR2 sequences are LNHDA and SQIVND (reference sequence). Trimming removed 8 bases at V and 9 bases at J, with 13 bases between. CDR3 nucleotides: TGTGCCAGTCGAGAGGAGCAGAAAGCTTTCTTT. Protein product: CASREEQKAFF.

V and J are TRBV13 and TRBJ1-1, with 7 bases fitting TRBD1. Germline CDR1 is PRHDT and CDR2 is FYEKMQ (reference sequence). The CDR3 spans 13 residues. With V trimmed by 6 bases and J by 5 bases, 6 bases remained unmatched. CDR3 nucleotide sequence: TGTGCCAGCAGACCTCCAGGGGGAACTGAAGCTTTCTTT. Amino acids: CASRPPGGTEAFF.

CDR3 nucleotide sequence: TGCGCCAGCAGCCAAGAAGCATATCAGCCCCAGCATTTT. Its translation is CASSQEAYQPQHF. The V call is TRBV4-1, the J call TRBJ1-5; D not certain. The CDR3 has 13 amino acids. Germline CDR1 and CDR2: MGHRA and YSYEKL. The germline V and J ends were trimmed by 0 bases and 5 bases, with 5 bases remaining between them.

V gene TRBV5-6 combines with J gene TRBJ2-1; D call uncertain. V was cut by 1 base and J by 6 bases, with 8 bases left in between. Per the germline V gene, CDR1 is SGHDT and CDR2 is YYEEEE. This CDR3 is built from 13 residues. CDR3 DNA: TGTGCCAGCAGCTTGAAACTGCGCAATGAGCAGTTCTTC. It specifies CASSLKLRNEQFF.

The chain uses TRBV27 and TRBJ1-4, with D uncertain. Germline V CDR1 and CDR2: MNHEY, SMNVEV (reference sequence). The V gene lost 0 bases and the J gene lost 2 bases, with 7 bases spanning the gap. The CDR3 is made up of 15 amino acids. The CDR3 sequence: CASSLSLGTNEKLFF. CDR3 coding DNA: TGTGCCAGCAGTTTATCGTTGGGGACTAATGAAAAACTGTTTTTT.

The chain employs TRBV7-9 and TRBJ1-2, with D hard to call. Trimming pared 1 base from V and 7 bases from J, leaving 16 bases between. Germline V gives CDR1 SEHNR, CDR2 FQNEAQ (reference sequence). CDR3 size: 15 residues. The CDR3 sequence is CASSLETLTGSGYTF. For the CDR3, the DNA is TGTGCCAGCAGCTTAGAGACTCTGACGGGGTCTGGCTACACCTTC.

The J gene is TRBJ2-1, the V gene TRBV6-5; TRBD1 or TRBD2 may be the D gene (5 bases each). The CDR3 extends over 15 amino acids. Trimming removed 2 bases from V and 6 bases from J, with 14 bases in between. Germline V gives CDR1 MNHEY, CDR2 SVGAGI. Written as DNA, the CDR3 is TGTGCCAGCAGTTACGGGGGAGCTACGGGCAATGAGCAGTTCTTC. It is translated as CASSYGGATGNEQFF.

This clone turned up a few times. The CDR3 sequence is CASSGWDSGATQYF. The DNA of the CDR3 is TGTGCCAGTAGTGGCTGGGACTCTGGGGCGACCCAGTACTTC. This chain joins TRBV19 and TRBJ2-5, with a weak D call TRBD2 (6 bases). Trimming stripped 5 bases from V and 7 bases from J, with 17 bases between. This CDR3 comprises 14 residues. Per the germline V gene, CDR1 is LNHDA and CDR2 is SQIVND (reference sequence).

This chain joins TRBV11-2 and TRBJ1-2; D might be TRBD1 (5 bases). The CDR3 loop spans 12 amino acids. V lost 0 bases, J lost 6 bases, and 5 bases lay in between. CDR1 is SGHAT, CDR2 FQNNGV, per germline. CDR3 coding DNA: TGTGCCAGCAGCTTAGAAGGGGATGGCTACACCTTC. Amino acid sequence: CASSLEGDGYTF. Full variable domain (rest looked up from reference TRBV11-2 and TRBJ1-2): EAGVAQSPRYKIIEKRQSVAFWCNPISGHATLYWYQQILGQGPKLLIQFQNNGVVDDSQLPKDRFSAERLKGVDSTLKIQPAKLEDSAVYLCASSLEGDGYTFGSGTRLTVV.